The rows below give T cell receptor beta chains drawn from one sample of a study of control samples from healthy donors and cancer patients. The repertoire was sequenced with immunoSEQ multiplex PCR; TCRdb's copy has only in-frame clones and lacks some. This sample yields over 30,000 clones, of which 85% to 90% are seen a single time; 1.6% belongs to the top ten. Specimen: PBMCs. The receptors were sampled from a woman in her 40s with lung cancer. Each CDR3 is given with its conserved first and last residue. A D gene is named only where the DNA matches it firmly. For some rows the clone size is stated as once, few or many, or as a class when expanded; others skip it.

length: 13
size: -
V: TRBV7-9
D: -
J: TRBJ1-1
DNA: TGTGCCAGCAGCTTAAGTAGGGACACTGAAGCTTTCTTT
CDR3: CASSLSRDTEAFF

length: 15
size: -
V: TRBV27
D: -
J: TRBJ1-2
DNA: TGTGCCAGCAGTTTATCGAGCCCGCCTTCGGGGGGCTACACCTTC
CDR3: CASSLSSPPSGGYTF

length: 16
size: -
V: TRBV3-1/TRBV3-2
D: TRBD2
J: TRBJ2-5
DNA: TGTGCCAGCAGCCTTCTAGCGGGGTACCTTCAAGAGACCCAGTACTTC
CDR3: CASSLLAGYLQETQYF

length: 15
size: -
V: TRBV6-2/TRBV6-3
D: -
J: TRBJ2-2
DNA: TGTGCCAGCAGTTATCGGGGAGAGAACACCGGGGAGCTGTTTTTT
CDR3: CASSYRGENTGELFF

length: 14
size: -
V: TRBV5-1
D: -
J: TRBJ2-3
DNA: TGCGCCAGCAGCTTGTCTACTTTGGGGGATACGCAGTATTTT
CDR3: CASSLSTLGDTQYF

length: 14
size: -
V: TRBV28
D: -
J: TRBJ1-1
DNA: TGTGCCAGCAGTCCCTCAGGGAGGAACACTGAAGCTTTCTTT
CDR3: CASSPSGRNTEAFF

length: 14
size: -
V: TRBV30
D: TRBD1
J: TRBJ1-2
DNA: TGTGCCTGGAGCCAGAACAGGGGGAACTATGGCTACACCTTC
CDR3: CAWSQNRGNYGYTF

length: 15
size: -
V: TRBV3-1/TRBV3-2
D: TRBD1
J: TRBJ1-4
DNA: TGTGCCAGCAGCCGCAACAGGGGAACTAATGAAAAACTGTTTTTT
CDR3: CASSRNRGTNEKLFF

length: 14
size: -
V: TRBV18
D: -
J: TRBJ1-1
DNA: TGTGCCAGCTCACCCCTCAGGTTGAACACTGAAGCTTTCTTT
CDR3: CASSPLRLNTEAFF

length: 17
size: -
V: TRBV11-3
D: TRBD1
J: TRBJ1-4
DNA: TGTGCCAGCAGCCAACGGGGACAGGGAGGAAGTAATGAAAAACTGTTTTTT
CDR3: CASSQRGQGGSNEKLFF

length: 13
size: -
V: TRBV11-2
D: -
J: TRBJ1-1
DNA: TGTGCCAGCAGCCCAGTCAGGGACACTGAAGCTTTCTTT
CDR3: CASSPVRDTEAFF

length: 16
size: -
V: TRBV7-8
D: TRBD1
J: TRBJ2-7
DNA: TGTGCCAGCAGCCCCCAGACAGGGACAACGACGGGGGAGCAGTACTTC
CDR3: CASSPQTGTTTGEQYF

length: 15
size: -
V: TRBV9
D: TRBD1
J: TRBJ1-6
DNA: TGTGCCAGCAGCTCCACCGGACAGGGACAATCACCCCTCCACTTT
CDR3: CASSSTGQGQSPLHF

length: 15
size: -
V: TRBV6-5
D: TRBD1
J: TRBJ1-2
DNA: TGTGCCAGCAGCCTAGGAGCTGACAGGGCCCATGGCTACACCTTC
CDR3: CASSLGADRAHGYTF

length: 18
size: -
V: TRBV15
D: TRBD2
J: TRBJ2-7
DNA: TGTGCCACCAGCAGAGTGGGACTAGCGGGGGGGCGTTCCTACGAGCAGTACTTC
CDR3: CATSRVGLAGGRSYEQYF

length: 13
size: -
V: TRBV28
D: -
J: TRBJ2-2
DNA: TGTGCCAGCAGTTTGGGGAGCTCCGGGGAGCTGTTTTTT
CDR3: CASSLGSSGELFF

length: 13
size: once
V: TRBV12-5
D: -
J: TRBJ1-1
DNA: TGTGCTAGTGGAATGACAGGGAACACTGAAGCTTTCTTT
CDR3: CASGMTGNTEAFF

length: 15
size: -
V: TRBV18
D: -
J: TRBJ2-6
DNA: TGTGCCAGCTCGTTACAGAGCTCTGGGGCCAACGTCCTGACTTTC
CDR3: CASSLQSSGANVLTF

length: 16
size: -
V: TRBV19
D: TRBD1
J: TRBJ2-2
DNA: TGTGCCAGTAGTATAGAGGCAGGGGGTTATACCGGGGAGCTGTTTTTT
CDR3: CASSIEAGGYTGELFF

length: 20
size: -
V: TRBV6-1
D: TRBD1
J: TRBJ2-2
DNA: TGTGCCAGCAGTGAAGACCCTCTAGAAACCGGGACAGCGAACACCGGGGAGCTGTTTTTT
CDR3: CASSEDPLETGTANTGELFF

length: 15
size: once
V: TRBV19
D: -
J: TRBJ1-4
DNA: TGTGCCAGTAGTCCTCCCGGGAGCCGCGGTGAAAAACTGTTTTTT
CDR3: CASSPPGSRGEKLFF

length: 14
size: -
V: TRBV19
D: -
J: TRBJ2-3
DNA: TGTGCCAGTCGAGGGGGGTCCGACACAGATACGCAGTATTTT
CDR3: CASRGGSDTDTQYF

length: 14
size: once
V: TRBV2
D: -
J: TRBJ2-3
DNA: TGTGCCAGCAGTGCGGGGCGTAGCACAGATACGCAGTATTTT
CDR3: CASSAGRSTDTQYF

length: 15
size: -
V: TRBV6-5
D: TRBD1
J: TRBJ2-5
DNA: TGTGCCAGCAGTTTGGACAGGGGGCCGGAGGAGACCCAGTACTTC
CDR3: CASSLDRGPEETQYF

length: 15
size: -
V: TRBV5-4
D: TRBD1
J: TRBJ2-7
DNA: TGTGCCAGCAGCTCGTCCCCGGGACAGGGATACGAGCAGTACTTC
CDR3: CASSSSPGQGYEQYF

length: 13
size: -
V: TRBV4-1
D: -
J: TRBJ1-2
DNA: TGCGCCACCCGCCCCCCAGGGACCCGGGGCTACACCTTC
CDR3: CATRPPGTRGYTF

length: 14
size: -
V: TRBV11-2
D: TRBD1
J: TRBJ2-7
DNA: TGTGCCAGCAGCTCCTCCGGGACAGGGCACGAGCAGTACTTC
CDR3: CASSSSGTGHEQYF

length: 16
size: -
V: TRBV9
D: -
J: TRBJ1-1
DNA: TGTGCCAGCAGCGTCCAGGACAGTTTAATGAACACTGAAGCTTTCTTT
CDR3: CASSVQDSLMNTEAFF

length: 16
size: -
V: TRBV3-1/TRBV3-2
D: TRBD1
J: TRBJ1-2
DNA: TGTGCCAGCAGCCCGGGGACAGGGCGCCTTGACTATGGCTACACCTTC
CDR3: CASSPGTGRLDYGYTF

length: 14
size: -
V: TRBV3-1/TRBV3-2
D: -
J: TRBJ2-1
DNA: TGTGCCAGCAGCCATTTTGGACGGTACAATGAGCAGTTCTTC
CDR3: CASSHFGRYNEQFF

length: 16
size: -
V: TRBV29-1
D: -
J: TRBJ2-7
DNA: TGCAGCGTTGAATTTCCAGGGGGGGAAAGCTCCTACGAGCAGTACTTC
CDR3: CSVEFPGGESSYEQYF

length: 17
size: -
V: TRBV6-2/TRBV6-3
D: TRBD1
J: TRBJ2-7
DNA: TGTGCCAGCAGTTACCCGGACAGGGGTTTAATGCTTTACGAGCAGTACTTC
CDR3: CASSYPDRGLMLYEQYF

length: 15
size: -
V: TRBV18
D: -
J: TRBJ2-5
DNA: TGTGCCAGCTCACCGGGGATCAGGGCTCGGGAGACCCAGTACTTC
CDR3: CASSPGIRARETQYF

length: 14
size: -
V: TRBV30
D: TRBD1
J: TRBJ2-7
DNA: TGTGCCTGGAGTCTAGGGACAGGGGACGGCGGGCAGTACTTC
CDR3: CAWSLGTGDGGQYF

length: 14
size: -
V: TRBV5-4
D: -
J: TRBJ2-6
DNA: TGTGCCAGCAGCACAGAGGTCGGGGCCAACGTCCTGACTTTC
CDR3: CASSTEVGANVLTF

length: 14
size: -
V: TRBV7-9
D: TRBD1
J: TRBJ1-1
DNA: TGTGCCAGCAGCCACAGGGGGGGAGTCACTGAAGCTTTCTTT
CDR3: CASSHRGGVTEAFF

length: 16
size: -
V: TRBV11-2
D: TRBD1
J: TRBJ2-7
DNA: TGTGCCAGCAGCGCAACCGGGACAGGGAAACGGTACGAGCAGTACTTC
CDR3: CASSATGTGKRYEQYF

length: 12
size: -
V: TRBV28
D: -
J: TRBJ2-2
DNA: TGTGCGGCGATGGGAAACACCGGGGAGCTGTTTTTT
CDR3: CAAMGNTGELFF

length: 16
size: -
V: TRBV4-2
D: -
J: TRBJ1-4
DNA: TGTGCCAGCAGCCAATCCCCTCCCTCGTCTAATGAAAAACTGTTTTTT
CDR3: CASSQSPPSSNEKLFF

length: 13
size: once
V: TRBV5-6
D: TRBD1
J: TRBJ2-5
DNA: TGTGCCAGCAGCTCCAGGGGGCGTGAGACCCAGTACTTC
CDR3: CASSSRGRETQYF

length: 13
size: -
V: TRBV11-3
D: TRBD1
J: TRBJ1-2
DNA: TGTGCCAGCAGCGCCTCCAGGGGGGTTGGCTACACCTTC
CDR3: CASSASRGVGYTF

length: 12
size: -
V: TRBV30
D: -
J: TRBJ1-1
DNA: TGTGCCCGGACATTCATGAACACTGAAGCTTTCTTT
CDR3: CARTFMNTEAFF

length: 15
size: -
V: TRBV2
D: -
J: TRBJ2-7
DNA: TGTGCCAGCAGTGAATATGGGGCCTCCTCCTACGAGCAGTACTTC
CDR3: CASSEYGASSYEQYF

length: 11
size: -
V: TRBV20-1
D: TRBD2
J: TRBJ2-1
DNA: TGCAGTGCGGGGACTAGTAACGAGCAGTTCTTC
CDR3: CSAGTSNEQFF

length: 15
size: -
V: TRBV4-3
D: -
J: TRBJ2-5
DNA: TGCGCCAGCAGCCAAGATCGAGAGACAGCAGAGACCCAGTACTTC
CDR3: CASSQDRETAETQYF

length: 14
size: -
V: TRBV28
D: TRBD2
J: TRBJ2-7
DNA: TGTGCCAGCACCCATGCTAGCGGGGACTACGAGCAGTACTTC
CDR3: CASTHASGDYEQYF

length: 15
size: -
V: TRBV7-8
D: -
J: TRBJ1-2
DNA: TGTGCCAGCAGCTTACAACCATATGAGGTCTATGGCTACACCTTC
CDR3: CASSLQPYEVYGYTF

length: 15
size: once
V: TRBV28
D: TRBD2
J: TRBJ2-1
DNA: TGTGCCAGCAGTTTACTAGCGGAGCTCTACAATGAGCAGTTCTTC
CDR3: CASSLLAELYNEQFF

length: 12
size: -
V: TRBV6-4
D: -
J: TRBJ1-1
DNA: TGTGCCAGCAGTGACTCTCCCAGGGAAGCTTTCTTT
CDR3: CASSDSPREAFF

length: 12
size: -
V: TRBV11-2
D: -
J: TRBJ1-2
DNA: TGTGCCAGCAGCTTAGGGGCCGATGGCTACACCTTC
CDR3: CASSLGADGYTF

length: 15
size: -
V: TRBV19
D: -
J: TRBJ1-4
DNA: TGTGCCAGTAGTATAGTCCCCGGGACAAATGAAAAACTGTTTTTT
CDR3: CASSIVPGTNEKLFF

length: 15
size: -
V: TRBV9
D: -
J: TRBJ2-1
DNA: TGTGCCAGCAGCGTAGGCGGGGATTCCTACAATGAGCAGTTCTTC
CDR3: CASSVGGDSYNEQFF

length: 14
size: -
V: TRBV4-3
D: TRBD1
J: TRBJ2-1
DNA: TGCGCCAGCAGATGGGACAGGGGGTCCAATGAGCAGTTCTTC
CDR3: CASRWDRGSNEQFF

length: 14
size: -
V: TRBV5-6
D: TRBD1
J: TRBJ1-1
DNA: TGTGCCAGCAGCCTAGACAGGGGGATCACTGAAGCTTTCTTT
CDR3: CASSLDRGITEAFF

length: 15
size: -
V: TRBV5-1
D: TRBD2
J: TRBJ2-1
DNA: TGCGCCAGCAGCTTGGATCTAGCGGGGGGCAATGAGCAGTTCTTC
CDR3: CASSLDLAGGNEQFF

length: 13
size: -
V: TRBV7-7
D: -
J: TRBJ2-5
DNA: TGTGCCAGCAGCTCCTCGCGGGGAGAGACCCAGTACTTC
CDR3: CASSSSRGETQYF

length: 15
size: -
V: TRBV18
D: -
J: TRBJ1-4
DNA: TGTGCCAGCTCACCAACAGGGCCAACTAATGAAAAACTGTTTTTT
CDR3: CASSPTGPTNEKLFF